The clone carrying this T cell receptor (beta chain) turned up a few times. Source study methods: From reference gene primer amplification, estimates of nucleated cell counts were derived. Clones were read by immunoSEQ multiplex PCR, and TCRdb kept only the in-frame ones, dropping some. V and J calls and clone size follow that table, whereas D and trimming were derived from the DNA. Of approximately 99,000 clones in the sample, about 88% are singletons; the top ten hold less than 2.5%. The source of the sample is a study of blood T cell repertoires in COVID-19. At the level of the study: Samples of COVID-19 (acute and convalescent) were obtained from the United States, Italy and Spain. In each case, the material was cDNA or gDNA derived from T cells, B-cell-depleted T cells, or PBMCs.

With 7 bases clipped from V and 1 base from J, the junction kept 9 bases outside the gene matches. The CDR3 runs to 17 residues. The germline CDR1 and CDR2 sequences are SNHLY and FYNNEI. Sequenced: peripheral blood. The genes are TRBV2 and TRBJ1-4; 10 bases are a match to TRBD1. The receptor's source is a human donor in a cohort sampled during active COVID-19. CDR3 DNA: TGTGCCAGCACCGGACAGGGGGGATCAAAAACTAATGAAAAACTGTTTTTT. Amino acids: CASTGQGGSKTNEKLFF.